This T cell receptor (beta chain) was retrieved from a study of T cells after somatic rescue of genetic block. TCRdb's table, derived via immunoSEQ multiplex PCR, lists solely in-frame clones and lacks some. The sample yields roughly 51,000 clones, more than 90% seen once. This CDR3 comprises 15 residues. The germline V gene has CDR1 SGHRS and CDR2 YFSETQ. V lost 4 bases to trimming and J lost 0 bases, with 10 bases between them. This chain links TRBV5-1 with TRBJ1-4; D call uncertain. Sequencing was done on a sample of peripheral blood mononuclear cells (PBMCs). The source of this sequence is a child less than two years old. The CDR3 loop reads CASSISSATNEKLFF. CDR3 nucleotide sequence: TGCGCCAGCAGCATATCGTCTGCAACTAATGAAAAACTGTTTTTT.